This record concerns one T cell receptor (beta chain) sequence. Its antigen is currently unknown. The ends lost 4 bases at V and 7 bases at J; junction bases unmatched: 17. The CDR3 extends over 18 amino acids. Germline V CDR1 and CDR2: SGHTA, FQGNSA. The PCR was carried out with 60 Vbeta primers and 13 Jbeta primers. Assay: immunoSEQ multiplex PCR; the TCRdb copy retains only in-frame clones and omits some. The data contain approximately 160,000 clones, approximately 84% of them seen just once; the ten biggest clones take up around 3.1%. The sample is drawn from a study of cytomegalovirus exposure and HLA in healthy donors. General observations from the study: One variant, a missense change in DCLRE1C, was linked in a later analysis to TCR beta V- and J-gene trimming.

The sequence came from a woman aged 50 to 60 in good health and CMV-seropositive. The V call is TRBV7-2, the J call TRBJ2-7; 12 nucleotides match TRBD1. The sequenced sample consisted of PBMCs. The CDR3 DNA follows: TGTGCCAGCAGCTCAAAGTCCCGGGACAGGGGGCGGTCGTTTGAGCAGTACTTC. Translated: CASSSKSRDRGRSFEQYF.